Detailed here is one T cell receptor beta chain. TCRdb's table, derived via immunoSEQ multiplex PCR, lists solely in-frame clones and lacks some. Here the sample spans 84,000 or so clones, 94% being singletons. After removal of 1 base from V and 5 bases from J, the junction contained 5 bases not matched to a gene. Germline CDR1 is MGHDK and CDR2 is SYGVNS. This CDR3 spans 16 amino acids. This sample was included in a study of T cell changes during pregnancy in multiple sclerosis. This receptor was taken from a female donor with multiple sclerosis, enrolled in a pregnancy study. The chain uses TRBV25-1 and TRBJ2-4, with 10 bases identical to TRBD1. Here the sequenced sample was peripheral blood, taken in the third trimester of pregnancy. This CDR3 reads CASSELLGTGENIQYF. The CDR3, as DNA: TGTGCCAGCAGTGAATTGTTGGGGACAGGGGAAAACATTCAGTACTTC.